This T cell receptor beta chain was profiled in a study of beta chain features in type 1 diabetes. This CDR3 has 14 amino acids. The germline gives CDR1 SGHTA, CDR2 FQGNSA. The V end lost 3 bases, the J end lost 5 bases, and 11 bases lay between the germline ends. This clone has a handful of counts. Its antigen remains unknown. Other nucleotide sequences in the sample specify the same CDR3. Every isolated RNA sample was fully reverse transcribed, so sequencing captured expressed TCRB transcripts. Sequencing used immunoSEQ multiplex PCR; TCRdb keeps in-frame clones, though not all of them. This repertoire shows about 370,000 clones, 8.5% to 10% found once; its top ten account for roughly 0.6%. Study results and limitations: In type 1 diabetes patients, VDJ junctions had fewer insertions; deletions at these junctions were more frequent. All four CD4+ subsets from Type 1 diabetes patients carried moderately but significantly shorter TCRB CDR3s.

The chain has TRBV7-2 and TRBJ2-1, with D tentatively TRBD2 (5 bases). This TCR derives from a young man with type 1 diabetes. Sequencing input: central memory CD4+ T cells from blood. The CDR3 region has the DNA TGTGCCAGCAGCTTGGGAGCGGCGGACAATGAGCAGTTCTTC. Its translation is CASSLGAADNEQFF.